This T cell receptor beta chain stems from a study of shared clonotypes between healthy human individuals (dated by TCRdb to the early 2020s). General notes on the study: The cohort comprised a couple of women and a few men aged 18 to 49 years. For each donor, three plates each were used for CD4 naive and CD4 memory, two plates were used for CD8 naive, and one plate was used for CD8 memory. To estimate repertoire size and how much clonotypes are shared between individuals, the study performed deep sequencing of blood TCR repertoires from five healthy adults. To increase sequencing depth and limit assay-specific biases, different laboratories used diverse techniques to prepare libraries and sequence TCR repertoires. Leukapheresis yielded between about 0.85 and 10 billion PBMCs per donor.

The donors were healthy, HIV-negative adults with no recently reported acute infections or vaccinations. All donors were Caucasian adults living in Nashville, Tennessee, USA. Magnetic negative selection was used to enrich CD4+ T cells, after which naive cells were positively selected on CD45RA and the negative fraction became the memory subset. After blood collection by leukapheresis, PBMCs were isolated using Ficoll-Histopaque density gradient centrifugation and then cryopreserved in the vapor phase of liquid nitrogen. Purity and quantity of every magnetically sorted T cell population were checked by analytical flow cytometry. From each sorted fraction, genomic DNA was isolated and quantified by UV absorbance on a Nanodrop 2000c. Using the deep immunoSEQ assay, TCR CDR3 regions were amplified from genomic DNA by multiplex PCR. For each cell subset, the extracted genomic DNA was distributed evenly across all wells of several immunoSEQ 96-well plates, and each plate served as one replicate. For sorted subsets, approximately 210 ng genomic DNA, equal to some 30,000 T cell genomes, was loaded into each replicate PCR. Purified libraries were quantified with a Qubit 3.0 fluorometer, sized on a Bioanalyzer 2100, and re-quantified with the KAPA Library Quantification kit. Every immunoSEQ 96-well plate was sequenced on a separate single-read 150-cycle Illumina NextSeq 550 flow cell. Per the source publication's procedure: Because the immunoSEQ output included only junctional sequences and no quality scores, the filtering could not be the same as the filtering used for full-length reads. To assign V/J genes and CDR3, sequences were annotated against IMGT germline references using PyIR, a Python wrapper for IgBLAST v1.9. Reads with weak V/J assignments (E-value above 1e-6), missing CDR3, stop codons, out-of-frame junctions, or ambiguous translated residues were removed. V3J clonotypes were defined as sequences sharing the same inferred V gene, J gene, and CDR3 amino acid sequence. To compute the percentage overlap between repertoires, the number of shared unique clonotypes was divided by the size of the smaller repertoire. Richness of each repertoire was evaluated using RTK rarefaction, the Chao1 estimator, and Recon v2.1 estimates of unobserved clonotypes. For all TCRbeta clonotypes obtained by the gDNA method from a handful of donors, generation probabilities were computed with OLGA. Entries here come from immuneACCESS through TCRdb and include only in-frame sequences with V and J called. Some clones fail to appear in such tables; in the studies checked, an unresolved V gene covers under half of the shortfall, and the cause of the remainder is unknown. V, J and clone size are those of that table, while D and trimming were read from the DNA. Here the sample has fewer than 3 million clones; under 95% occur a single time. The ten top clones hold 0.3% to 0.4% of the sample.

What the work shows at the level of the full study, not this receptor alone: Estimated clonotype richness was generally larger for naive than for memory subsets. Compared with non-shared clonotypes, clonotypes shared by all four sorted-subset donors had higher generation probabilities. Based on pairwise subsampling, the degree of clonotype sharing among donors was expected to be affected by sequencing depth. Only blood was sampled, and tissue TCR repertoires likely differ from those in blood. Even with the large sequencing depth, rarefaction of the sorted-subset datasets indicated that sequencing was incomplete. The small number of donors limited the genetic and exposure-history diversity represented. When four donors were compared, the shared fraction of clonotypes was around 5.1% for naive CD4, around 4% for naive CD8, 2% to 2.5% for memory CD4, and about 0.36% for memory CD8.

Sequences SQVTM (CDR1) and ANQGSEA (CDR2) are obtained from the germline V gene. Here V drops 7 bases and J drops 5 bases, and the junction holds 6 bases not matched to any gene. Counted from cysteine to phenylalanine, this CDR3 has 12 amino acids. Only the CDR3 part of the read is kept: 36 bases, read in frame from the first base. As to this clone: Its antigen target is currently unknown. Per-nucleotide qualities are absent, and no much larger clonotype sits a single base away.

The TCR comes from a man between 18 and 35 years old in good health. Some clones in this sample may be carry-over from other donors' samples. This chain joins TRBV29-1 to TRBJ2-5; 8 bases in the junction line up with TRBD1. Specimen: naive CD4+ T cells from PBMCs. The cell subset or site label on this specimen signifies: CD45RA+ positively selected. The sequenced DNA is TGCAGCGGAACAGGGGGGCAGGAGACCCAGTACTTC. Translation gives CSGTGGQETQYF.